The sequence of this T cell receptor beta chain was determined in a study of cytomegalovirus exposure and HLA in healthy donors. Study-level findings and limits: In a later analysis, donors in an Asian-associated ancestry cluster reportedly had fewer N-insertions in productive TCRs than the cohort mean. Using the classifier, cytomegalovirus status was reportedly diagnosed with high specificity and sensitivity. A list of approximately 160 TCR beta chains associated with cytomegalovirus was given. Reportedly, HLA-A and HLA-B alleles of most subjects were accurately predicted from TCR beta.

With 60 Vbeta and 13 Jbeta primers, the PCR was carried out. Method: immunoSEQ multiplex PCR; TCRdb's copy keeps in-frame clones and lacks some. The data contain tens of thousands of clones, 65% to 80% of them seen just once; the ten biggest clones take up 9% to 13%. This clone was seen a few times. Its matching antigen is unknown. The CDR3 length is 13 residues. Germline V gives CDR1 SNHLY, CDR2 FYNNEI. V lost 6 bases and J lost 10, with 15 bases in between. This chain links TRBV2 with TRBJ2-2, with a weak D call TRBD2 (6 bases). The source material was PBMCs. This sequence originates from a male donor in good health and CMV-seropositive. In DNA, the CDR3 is TGTGCCAGCAGGGTCGGACTATCCGCGGAGCTGTTTTTT. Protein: CASRVGLSAELFF.